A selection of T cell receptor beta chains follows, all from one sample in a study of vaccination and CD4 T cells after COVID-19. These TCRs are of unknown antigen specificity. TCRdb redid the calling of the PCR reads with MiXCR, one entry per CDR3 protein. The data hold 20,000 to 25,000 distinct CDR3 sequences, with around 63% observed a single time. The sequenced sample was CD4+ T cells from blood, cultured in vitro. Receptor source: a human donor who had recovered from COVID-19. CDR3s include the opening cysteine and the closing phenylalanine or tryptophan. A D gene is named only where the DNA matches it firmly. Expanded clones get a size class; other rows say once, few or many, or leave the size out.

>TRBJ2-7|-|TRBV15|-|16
TGTGCCACCAGCAGAGATATGAGGAACACCCTCTACGAGCAGTACTTC
CATSRDMRNTLYEQYF
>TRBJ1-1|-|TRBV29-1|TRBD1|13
TGCAGCGCCTTGGGACAGTTGAACACTGAAGCTTTCTTT
CSALGQLNTEAFF
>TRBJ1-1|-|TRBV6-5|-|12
TGTGCCAGCAGTTACGGGGGAACTGAAGCTTTCTTT
CASSYGGTEAFF
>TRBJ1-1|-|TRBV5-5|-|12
TGTGCCAGCAGCCCGGGTCGGGCTGAAGCTTTCTTT
CASSPGRAEAFF
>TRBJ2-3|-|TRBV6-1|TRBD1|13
TGTGCCAGCAGGGACAGGACCACAGATACGCAGTATTTT
CASRDRTTDTQYF
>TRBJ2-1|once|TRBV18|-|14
TGTGCCAGCTCACCGGACCGGAGGGGGAATGAGCAGTTCTTC
CASSPDRRGNEQFF
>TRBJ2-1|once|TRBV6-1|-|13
TGTGCCAGCAACCACGGGGGGCTTGGGGAGCAGTTCTTC
CASNHGGLGEQFF
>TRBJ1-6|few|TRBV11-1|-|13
TGTGCCAGCAGCCGGACCCGCGGGTCACCCCTCCACTTT
CASSRTRGSPLHF
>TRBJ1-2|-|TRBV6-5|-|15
TGTGCCAGCAGTTACCACCCGACCGCGCCGAGTGGCTACACCTTC
CASSYHPTAPSGYTF
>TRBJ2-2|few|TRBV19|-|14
TGTGCCAGCGACGGGGCGGCGAACACCGGGGAGCTGTTTTTT
CASDGAANTGELFF
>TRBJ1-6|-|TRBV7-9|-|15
TGCGCCAGCAGCTCAAATCAGGGAGGGGGATCACCCCTCCACTTT
CASSSNQGGGSPLHF
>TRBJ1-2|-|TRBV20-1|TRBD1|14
TGCAGTGCCGCGGGACAGACTCCTAGCTATGGCTACACCTTC
CSAAGQTPSYGYTF
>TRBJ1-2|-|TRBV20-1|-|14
TGCAGTGCTAGCCCCCGAGATAAGGCCTATGGCTACACCTTC
CSASPRDKAYGYTF
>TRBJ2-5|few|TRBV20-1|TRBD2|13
TGCAGTGCTATGGCTAGCGGGGAAGAGACCCAGTACTTC
CSAMASGEETQYF
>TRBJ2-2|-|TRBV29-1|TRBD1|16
TGCAGCGTTGATACAGGGGCAGGGACGAACACCGGGGAGCTGTTTTTT
CSVDTGAGTNTGELFF
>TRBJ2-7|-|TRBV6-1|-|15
TGTGCCAGCAGTCGCTCCGGGACTCTGGTTGGGGAGCAGTACTTC
CASSRSGTLVGEQYF
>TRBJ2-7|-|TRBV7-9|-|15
TGTGCCAGCAGCCATCGTGGAGTTAGCTCCTACGAGCAGTACTTC
CASSHRGVSSYEQYF
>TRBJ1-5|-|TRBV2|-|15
TGTGCCAGCAGTGTACAGGGAAGTAGCAACCAGCCCCAGCATTTT
CASSVQGSSNQPQHF
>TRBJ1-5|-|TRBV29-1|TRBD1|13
TGCAGCGTTAAACAGGGGGCCGATCAGCCCCAGCATTTT
CSVKQGADQPQHF
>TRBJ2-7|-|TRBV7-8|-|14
TGTGCCAGCAGTTCAACTAGGGGCGGCTACGAGCAGTACTTC
CASSSTRGGYEQYF
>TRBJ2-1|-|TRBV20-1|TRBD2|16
TGCAGTGCTAGAGATCCCCAGCGGGAGAAGGACAATGAGCAGTTCTTC
CSARDPQREKDNEQFF
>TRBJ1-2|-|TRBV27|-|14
TGTGCCAGCGGGAGGCATGACGGAGGGGTCGGCTACACCTTC
CASGRHDGGVGYTF
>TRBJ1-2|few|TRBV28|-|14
TGTGCCAGCAGTGGGAGGACGGTTAACTATGGCTACACCTTC
CASSGRTVNYGYTF
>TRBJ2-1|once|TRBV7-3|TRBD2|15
TGTGCCAGCAGCTTAGCCGGGACTAGTGGCAATGAGCAGTTCTTC
CASSLAGTSGNEQFF
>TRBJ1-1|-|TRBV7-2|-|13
TGTGCCAGCAGCAAAACAGGGATCACTGAAGCTTTCTTT
CASSKTGITEAFF
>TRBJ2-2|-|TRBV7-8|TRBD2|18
TGTGCCAGCAGCTTAGCGCGGTCGGGACTAGCGGGCACCGGGGAGCTGTTTTTT
CASSLARSGLAGTGELFF
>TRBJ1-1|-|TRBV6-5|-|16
TGTGCCAGCAGTTCCCGGGGGGTTGTGTCGAACACTGAAGCTTTCTTT
CASSSRGVVSNTEAFF
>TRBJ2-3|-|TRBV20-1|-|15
TGCAGTGCTAGAGATGAGGTGGGAAGCACAGATACGCAGTATTTT
CSARDEVGSTDTQYF
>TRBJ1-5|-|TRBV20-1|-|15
TGCAGTGCTAGAGGATCAGGAGTTGCCAATTCGCCCCAGCATTTT
CSARGSGVANSPQHF
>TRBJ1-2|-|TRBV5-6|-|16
TGTGCCAGCAGCTTGGTTCAGGCAGGGGATTTCTATGGCTACACCTTC
CASSLVQAGDFYGYTF
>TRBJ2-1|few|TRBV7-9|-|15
TGTGCCAGCAGCTTAGTGGGGCCCTTCTCCAATGAGCAGTTCTTC
CASSLVGPFSNEQFF
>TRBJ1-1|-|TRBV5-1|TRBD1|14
TGCGCCAGCAGCTTGGAAGGGGGCGCGTCTGAAGCTTTCTTT
CASSLEGGASEAFF
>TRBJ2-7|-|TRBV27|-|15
TGTGCCAGCAGTTTAGAGCCCGGGACTCCCTACGAGCAGTACTTC
CASSLEPGTPYEQYF
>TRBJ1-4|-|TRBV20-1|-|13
TGCAGTGCTAGGGAGACATACAGCGAAAAACTGTTTTTT
CSARETYSEKLFF
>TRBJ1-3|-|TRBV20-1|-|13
TGCAGTGCTACCGGGACACCGCGCCCCACCATATATTTT
CSATGTPRPTIYF
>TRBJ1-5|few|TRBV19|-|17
TGTGCCAGTAGTATAGATTTAACCGGGGGTCGCAATCAGCCCCAGCATTTT
CASSIDLTGGRNQPQHF
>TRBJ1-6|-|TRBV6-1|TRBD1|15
TGTGCCAGCACCCTAGGGACAGTGTCTCGTTCACCCCTCCACTTT
CASTLGTVSRSPLHF
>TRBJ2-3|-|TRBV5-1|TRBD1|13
TGCGCCAGCAGCACGACAGGGGCAAATACGCAGTATTTT
CASSTTGANTQYF
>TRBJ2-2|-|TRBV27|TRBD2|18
TGTGCCAGCAGTCGGTTCGGACTAGCGGGAGAGAACACCGGGGAGCTGTTTTTT
CASSRFGLAGENTGELFF
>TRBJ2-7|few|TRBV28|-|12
TGTGCCAGCATGGACCCCCCTTACGAGCAGTACTTC
CASMDPPYEQYF